The rows below give T cell receptor beta chains drawn from one sample of a study of cytomegalovirus exposure and HLA in healthy donors. The protocol was immunoSEQ multiplex PCR, while the TCRdb copy is restricted to in-frame clones and leaves out a portion. The repertoire table contains about 170,000 clones. Sequencing was performed on PBMCs. These receptors were taken from a woman aged 18 to 35 in good health and CMV-seropositive. The CDR3 runs from the conserved cysteine through the conserved F or W. Fields, in order: D gene, J gene, V gene, CDR3 DNA, CDR3 protein. A D gene is named only where the DNA matches it firmly.

TRBD1,TRBJ1-2,TRBV19,TGTGCCAGTAGTCTCCAGACAGGGAGCTACACCTTC,CASSLQTGSYTF
TRBD1,TRBJ1-1,TRBV6-4,TGTGCCAGCAGTGACGGACAGGGGGCGGCTGAAGCTTTCTTT,CASSDGQGAAEAFF
.,TRBJ2-2,TRBV19,TGTGCCAGTAGGCACCATCAGGATTACACCGGGGAGCTGTTTTTT,CASRHHQDYTGELFF
.,TRBJ1-1,TRBV7-2,TGTGCCAGCAGCGGAAGAGCAACACTAGTGGCTTTCTTT,CASSGRATLVAFF
TRBD2,TRBJ2-2,TRBV5-1,TGCGCCAGCAGGACTAGCGTTAACACCGGGGAGCTGTTTTTT,CASRTSVNTGELFF
TRBD2,TRBJ2-1,TRBV5-1,TGCGCCAGCAGCGCGGGTAGCGGGGGGGCCTACAATGAGCAGTTCTTC,CASSAGSGGAYNEQFF
TRBD1,TRBJ2-3,TRBV10-3,TGTGCCATCAGTGAGTTAGGACAGGGGGCTACAGATACGCAGTATTTT,CAISELGQGATDTQYF
.,TRBJ1-1,TRBV6-6,TGTGCCAGCAGTTACCGGGCGGCGGGACCTGAAGCTTTCTTT,CASSYRAAGPEAFF
TRBD2,TRBJ2-3,TRBV5-1,TGCGCCAGCAGCTTCCTTGGGGGGGGGATCACAGATACGCAGTATTTT,CASSFLGGGITDTQYF
.,TRBJ1-5,TRBV7-8,TGTGCCAGCAGCCCAGCGGGTCAGCCCCAGCATTTT,CASSPAGQPQHF
.,TRBJ1-5,TRBV6-5,TGTGCCAGCAGCTACCGGACAGTACGTCAGCCCCAGCATTTT,CASSYRTVRQPQHF
TRBD2,TRBJ2-1,TRBV7-3,TGTGCCAGCAGCTTAACGGGCGGGGGGAACAATGAGCAGTTCTTC,CASSLTGGGNNEQFF
TRBD1,TRBJ2-7,TRBV5-1,TGCGCCAGCAGCACCGGACAGGGGAATATCTACGAGCAGTACTTC,CASSTGQGNIYEQYF
.,TRBJ1-1,TRBV6-1,TGTGCCAGCAGTGAAGGTCAGGAGAACACTGAAGCTTTCTTT,CASSEGQENTEAFF
.,TRBJ1-1,TRBV7-2,TGTGCCAGCAGCTTAGACGCAGGAACCGGAGGAGCTTTCTTT,CASSLDAGTGGAFF
.,TRBJ1-1,TRBV7-9,TGTGCCAGCAGCCCCGAAGCAGGGGAAGCTTTCTTT,CASSPEAGEAFF
.,TRBJ2-7,TRBV7-9,TGTGCCAGCAGCTTTAGACAGGAACCTTACGAGCAGTACTTC,CASSFRQEPYEQYF
TRBD1,TRBJ1-1,TRBV5-6,TGTGCCAGCAGCCCAACCGGGACAGGGACGACTGAAGCTTTCTTT,CASSPTGTGTTEAFF
TRBD1,TRBJ1-1,TRBV10-3,TGTGCCATCAGGGAAGACAGGGTCGGGACTGAAGCTTTCTTT,CAIREDRVGTEAFF
TRBD2,TRBJ2-4,TRBV28,TGTGCCAGCAGTTTGCCGACTAGCGGGATAGAGATTCAGTACTTC,CASSLPTSGIEIQYF
.,TRBJ1-1,TRBV5-1,TGCGCCAGCAGCTTGGGTATGAACACTGAAGCTTTCTTT,CASSLGMNTEAFF
TRBD1,TRBJ2-3,TRBV30,TGTGCCTGGGGGACAGGGGGAGATTCAGATACGCAGTATTTT,CAWGTGGDSDTQYF
.,TRBJ2-7,TRBV5-1,TGCGCCAGCAGCTTGGTAAGGGACATAACCTACGAGCAGTACTTC,CASSLVRDITYEQYF
TRBD1,TRBJ2-3,TRBV11-2,TGTGCCAGCAGCTTAGGACAGGGGGGCGCCGTAGATACGCAGTATTTT,CASSLGQGGAVDTQYF
.,TRBJ2-1,TRBV6-5,TGTGCCAGCAGTTTCAACAATGAGCAGTTCTTC,CASSFNNEQFF
.,TRBJ1-1,TRBV6-1,TGTGCCAGCGTTCTAAAAACTGAAGCTTTCTTT,CASVLKTEAFF
.,TRBJ2-3,TRBV27,TGTGCCAGCAGTTTATTGTCCCTGCTTACCACCACTAGCACAGATACGCAGTATTTT,CASSLLSLLTTTSTDTQYF
TRBD1,TRBJ2-2,TRBV19,TGTGCCAGTAGATGGGGACAGGGGGCGCGGATCACCGGGGAGCTGTTTTTT,CASRWGQGARITGELFF
TRBD1,TRBJ1-2,TRBV18,TGTGCCAGCTCACCACCGAACAGGGGCCAAGCCTATGGCTACACCTTC,CASSPPNRGQAYGYTF
TRBD2,TRBJ2-2,TRBV28,TGTGCCAGCAGTTTCTCTAGCGGGGCGGGCACCGGGGAGCTGTTTTTT,CASSFSSGAGTGELFF
.,TRBJ1-1,TRBV6-1,TGTGCCAGCAGTGAAGCGGGCTCCTATGGGACTGAAGCTTTCTTT,CASSEAGSYGTEAFF
.,TRBJ2-5,TRBV12-5,TGTGCTAGTGGTCTGTTGGAGACCCAGTACTTC,CASGLLETQYF
.,TRBJ2-7,TRBV6-5,TGTGCCGCCGGGAGTCAGTCGGGCGGCGAGCAGTACTTC,CAAGSQSGGEQYF